This T cell receptor beta chain was identified in a study of response to subunit inactivated influenza vaccine. TCRdb processed the RT-PCR reads anew with MiXCR; each CDR3 protein has one entry. The repertoire consists of about 530,000 distinct CDR3 sequences, with around 13% occurring once and the leading ten covering approximately 14%. A few counts support this clonotype. The target antigen is unknown. V was trimmed by 11 bases and J by 7 bases, leaving 18 bases between them. This CDR3 contains 12 residues. Per the germline V gene, CDR1 is MDHEN and CDR2 is SYDVKM. Notes on the study in general: It was the authors' suggestion that each seasonal influenza vaccination recruits few new T cells.

This specimen consisted of PBMCs from blood, obtained 35 to 45 days after vaccination. This clonotype was obtained from a man in his fifties or sixties who received an inactivated influenza vaccine. This chain uses TRBV28 with TRBJ2-7; D gene unclear. The CDR3 loop is CAVRANIWEQYF. The CDR3 DNA reads TGTGCCGTCCGGGCTAACATTTGGGAGCAGTACTTC.